Each of the 24 T cell receptor beta chains below was sequenced from the same sample in a study of molecular identifiers for immune sequencing clone quantification (dated by TCRdb to between 2017 and 2018). The library was generated by PCR. Sequencer: Illumina HiSeq 4000. The public reads were run again by TCRdb, first through fastp at Q25 and then through MiXCR, and only productive beta chains were kept. Every entry covers one CDR3 protein and lists the most common genes and DNA from its rows. This sample gives around 460,000 distinct CDR3 sequences in total; around 21% of them show up just once. Around 0.86% of the sample is taken by the ten largest. Sequencing was done on a sample of naive CD8+ T cells from blood, with Jurkat cell RNA spiked in. In light of the paper, this sample's cell subset or site label describes: FACS-sorted CD8+CD4-CCR7+CD45RA+ naive T cells. These receptors all stem from a human donor in good health. Some libraries in this study had Jurkat cell RNA spiked in.

The sample holds many counts of this clonotype. This chain links TRBV29-1 with TRBJ2-1; D perhaps matches TRBD1 (5 bases). This CDR3 has 13 amino acids. Germline loops: CDR1 SQVTM, CDR2 ANQGSEA. The ends were cut back, 3 bases at V and 2 bases at J, with 8 bases in the middle. CDR3: CSVDSGTYNEQFF. The CDR3 nucleotides are TGCAGCGTTGATTCAGGGACCTACAATGAGCAGTTCTTC.

The table lists this clonotype with a few counts. The V gene is TRBV20-1, the J gene TRBJ2-7, with D unresolved. The CDR3 totals 14 residues. Germline CDR1 and CDR2: DFQATT and SNEGSKA (reference sequence). The V gene lost 0 bases and the J gene lost 0 bases, with 9 bases spanning the gap. The CDR3, as DNA: TGCAGTGCTAGAGATCACAGTAGCTCCTACGAGCAGTACTTC. Amino acid sequence: CSARDHSSSYEQYF.

A word on this clonotype: A much larger clone is a single base away; this may be a read error. The V call is TRBV12-3 or TRBV12-4, the J call TRBJ2-7, with D possibly matching TRBD1 (6 bases). V was cut by 0 bases and J by 12 bases, with 15 bases left in between. This CDR3 region has 13 residues. CDR3 loop: CASSLAGTKFRYF. DNA for the CDR3: TGTGCCAGCAGTTTAGCTGGGACAAAATTTAGGTACTTC.

The chain employs TRBV20-1 and TRBJ2-3, with D perhaps matching TRBD1 (5 bases). From germline, CDR1 is DFQATT and CDR2 SNEGSKA (reference sequence). Trimming took 0 bases from V and 5 from J, leaving 18 bases between them. The CDR3 covers 16 residues. The CDR3 DNA sequence: TGCAGTGCTAGAGATCTAATGGGGCAGGAATTAGATACGCAGTATTTT. Translating it yields CSARDLMGQELDTQYF.

This clonotype was counted a few times. V is TRBV4-3 and J is TRBJ2-1, with a possible D match to TRBD2 (5 bases). The germline V and J ends were trimmed by 0 bases and 7 bases, with 13 bases remaining between them. Germline CDR1 and CDR2: LGHNA and YSLEER. This CDR3 has 15 amino acids. The DNA of the CDR3 is TGCGCCAGCAGCCAAGAATGGCTAGCAAAAAATGAGCAGTTCTTC. This gives the protein CASSQEWLAKNEQFF.

This clonotype was detected many times. The V and J genes are TRBV7-8 and TRBJ1-1; no firm D call. Trimming shortened V by 0 bases and J by 1 base, and 6 bases separated the two germline ends. This CDR3 contains 14 residues. Germline V lookup: CDR1 SGHVS, CDR2 FQNEAQ. The CDR3 loop reads CASSLAPENTEAFF. In DNA form, the CDR3 reads TGTGCCAGCAGCTTAGCCCCAGAGAACACTGAAGCTTTCTTT.

V is TRBV6-1 and J is TRBJ2-1; TRBD1 is a possible D gene (6 bases). This CDR3 contains 17 residues. Germline values: CDR1 MNHNS, CDR2 SASEGT. V lost 1 base to trimming and J lost 2 bases, with 15 bases between them. This CDR3 reads CASSEDPKGVPYNEQFF. Here the CDR3 DNA reads TGTGCCAGCAGTGAAGACCCCAAGGGGGTGCCCTACAATGAGCAGTTCTTC.

This sequence joins TRBV25-1 and TRBJ2-7; 7 positions match TRBD1. The trim removed 7 bases at V and 6 bases at J, leaving 12 bases unmatched. Germline lookup yields CDR1 MGHDK and CDR2 SYGVNS. The CDR3 extends over 14 amino acids. CDR3 DNA: TGTGCCAGCAATAATGGGACAGAAATATCCGAGCAGTACTTC. Encoded protein: CASNNGTEISEQYF.

This clonotype occurred a few times. The CDR3 bases are TGTGCCAGCAGCCCAGACAAGAACACCGGGGAGCTGTTTTTT. Its translation: CASSPDKNTGELFF. V usage is TRBV12-3 or TRBV12-4 and J usage is TRBJ2-2; D call uncertain. The V end lost 6 bases, the J end lost 1 base, and 9 bases lay between the germline ends. This CDR3 has 14 residues.

In the case of this clonotype: It may be a read error: a sequence one base away is much more abundant. The J gene is TRBJ1-1, the V gene TRBV28, with 7 bases lining up with TRBD1. The CDR3 spans 18 residues. The V gene's germline CDR1 is MDHEN and CDR2 SYDVKM. Unmatched junction bases numbered 13, after V lost 0 bases and J lost 3 bases. CDR3 loop: CASSLWVTPPGGDTEAFF. DNA for the CDR3: TGTGCCAGCAGTTTATGGGTCACCCCCCCAGGGGGGGACACTGAAGCTTTCTTT.

Many counts were recorded for this clonotype. The genes are TRBV7-2 and TRBJ2-3; 9 positions agree with TRBD1. V lost 7 bases and J lost 5; bases outside the gene matches: 7. CDR3 length equals 14 residues. Germline CDR1 reads SGHTA; CDR2 reads FQGNSA. The CDR3 nucleotides are TGTGCCAGCAACCTACAGGGGGCAGAAGATACGCAGTATTTT. Protein: CASNLQGAEDTQYF.

The V gene is TRBV10-3, the J gene TRBJ2-7; TRBD1 agrees at 11 bases. The CDR3 is made up of 13 amino acids. Germline lookup yields CDR1 ENHRY and CDR2 SYGVKD. The ends lost 5 bases at V and 11 bases at J; junction bases unmatched: 8. The chain's CDR3 is CAISRTGGNLEYF. Written as DNA, the CDR3 is TGTGCCATCAGTAGGACAGGGGGCAACTTGGAGTACTTC.

The chain links TRBV30 to TRBJ2-2; TRBD1 matches 8 bases. The CDR3 is 13 residues long. CDR1 and CDR2 (germline): GTSNPN, SVGIG (reference sequence). J gave up 4 bases and V 7 bases, and 5 bases lay outside the gene matches. CDR3 DNA sequence: TGTGCCTCCAGACAGGGGAGCACCGGGGAGCTGTTTTTT. The encoded protein is CASRQGSTGELFF. The variable domain in full, with the rest retrieved from reference TRBV30 and TRBJ2-2, is SQTIHQWPATLVQPVGSPLSLECTVEGTSNPNLYWYRQAAGRGLQLLFYSVGIGQISSEVPQNLSASRPQDRQFILSSKKLLLSDSGFYLCASRQGSTGELFFGEGSRLTVL.

This clonotype has ten or more counts. V and J are TRBV11-2 and TRBJ2-1, with 11 nucleotides matching TRBD2. Looked up from germline, CDR1 is SGHAT and CDR2 is FQNNGV. J gave up 6 bases and V 4 bases, and 8 bases lay outside the gene matches. This CDR3 has 16 amino acids. CDR3 residues: CASSSRLGTSGNEQFF. The CDR3 DNA reads as TGTGCCAGCAGCTCCCGGCTCGGGACTAGCGGCAATGAGCAGTTCTTC.

This clonotype has only a few counts. The rearrangement links TRBV7-9 to TRBJ2-7, with D maybe TRBD1 (5 bases). Germline CDR1 reads SEHNR; CDR2 reads FQNEAQ (reference sequence). There are 15 residues in the CDR3. V was cut by 2 bases and J by 1 base, with 12 bases left in between. In DNA, the CDR3 is TGTGCCAGCAGCTTAACTCCCAGGGAATCCTACGAGCAGTACTTC. Amino acid sequence: CASSLTPRESYEQYF.

The J gene is TRBJ2-7, the V gene TRBV7-2, with D perhaps assigned TRBD1 or TRBD2 (5 bases each). CDR1 is SGHTA and CDR2 is FQGNSA in the germline V gene. The CDR3 length is 14 residues. With 6 bases removed from V and 3 bases from J, the gap between germline ends came to 15 bases. CDR3 protein: CASSSGTHVYEQYF. The CDR3 DNA sequence: TGTGCCAGCAGTTCCGGGACGCACGTCTACGAGCAGTACTTC. The variable domain in full, with the rest retrieved from reference TRBV7-2 and TRBJ2-7, is GAGVSQSPSNKVTEKGKDVELRCDPISGHTALYWYRQSLGQGLEFLIYFQGNSAPDKSGLPSDRFSAERTGGSVSTLTIQRTQQEDSAVYLCASSSGTHVYEQYFGPGTRLTVT.

This clonotype was observed many times. This rearrangement joins TRBV13 to TRBJ2-7, with 8 bases aligning to TRBD1. The J segment lost 6 bases and the V segment lost 2 bases, leaving 9 bases of the junction unmatched. Germline V gene data show CDR1 as PRHDT and CDR2 as FYEKMQ (reference sequence). The CDR3 contains 15 residues. The CDR3 loop reads CASSLQGALIFEQYF. The CDR3 coding sequence is TGTGCCAGCAGCTTACAGGGGGCGCTTATCTTCGAGCAGTACTTC.

The table lists this clonotype with many counts. This chain connects TRBV9 to TRBJ2-7; 7 bases line up with TRBD2. Trimming cost V 4 bases and J 2 bases; bases outside gene matches: 6. CDR1 is SGDLS and CDR2 is YYNGEE in the germline V gene. The CDR3 covers 14 residues. CDR3 region: CASSKRDGPYEQYF. The CDR3 DNA reads TGTGCCAGCAGCAAGCGGGACGGACCCTACGAGCAGTACTTC.

At least ten counts were recorded for this clonotype. The rearrangement joins TRBV4-1 to TRBJ2-7; 9 nucleotides line up with TRBD1. The CDR3 has 15 amino acids. Germline CDR1 is MGHRA and CDR2 is YSYEKL. Trimming cost V 1 base and J 4 bases; bases outside gene matches: 5. CDR3 nucleotide sequence: TGCGCCAGCAGCCAAGCCGGGACAGGGAGTTACGAGCAGTACTTC. Translation gives CASSQAGTGSYEQYF.

To note about this clonotype: At one of its ends the junction is not consistent with the germline gene, which may arise from a read error. The chain recombines TRBV4-1 with TRBJ2-7; 8 bases are shared with TRBD1. There are 18 residues in the CDR3. Germline-derived CDR1 and CDR2 are MGHRA and YSYEKL. CDR3 DNA sequence: TGCGCCAGCGGCCAAGCATCGGTGGCGACAGGGGTAACCTACGAGCAGTACTTC. This codes for CASGQASVATGVTYEQYF.

A few counts support this clonotype. The CDR3 sequence is CASTRDKSSYNEQFF. CDR3 in DNA: TGTGCCAGCACCCGGGACAAGAGCTCCTACAATGAGCAGTTCTTC. The chain recombines TRBV2 with TRBJ2-1, with D possibly being TRBD1 (6 bases). Germline assignment: CDR1 SNHLY and CDR2 FYNNEI. The germline V and J ends were trimmed by 7 bases and 0 bases, with 13 bases remaining between them. This CDR3 is 15 amino acids long.

This clonotype has a count of ten or more. V and J are TRBV6-1 and TRBJ2-7; a weak D match, TRBD1 (5 bases). Per the germline V gene, CDR1 is MNHNS and CDR2 is SASEGT. This CDR3 has 13 residues. V lost 3 bases and J lost 5, with 11 bases in between. The CDR3 region is CASSEYGHHEQYF. DNA of the CDR3: TGTGCCAGCAGTGAGTACGGACATCACGAGCAGTACTTC.

This clonotype has only a few counts. V gene TRBV7-9 combines with J gene TRBJ2-5; D perhaps matches TRBD1 (5 bases). Germline values: CDR1 SEHNR, CDR2 FQNEAQ (reference sequence). The length of the CDR3 is 15 residues. V lost 6 bases to trimming and J lost 2 bases, with 16 bases between them. Here the CDR3 reads CASRVSTGIQETQYF. Here the CDR3 DNA reads TGTGCCAGCAGGGTCTCAACAGGAATACAAGAGACCCAGTACTTC.

The table lists this clonotype with many counts. The rearrangement links TRBV7-9 to TRBJ2-7; TRBD2 agrees at 11 bases. CDR1 is SEHNR and CDR2 is FQNEAQ in the germline V gene (reference sequence). V gave up 6 bases and J gave up 2 bases; unmatched junction bases: 15. The CDR3 is 18 amino acids. CDR3 DNA sequence: TGTGCCAGCAGTCCGCGGAACCAGCTGGGACTAGCGGCCTACGAGCAGTACTTC. This gives the protein CASSPRNQLGLAAYEQYF.